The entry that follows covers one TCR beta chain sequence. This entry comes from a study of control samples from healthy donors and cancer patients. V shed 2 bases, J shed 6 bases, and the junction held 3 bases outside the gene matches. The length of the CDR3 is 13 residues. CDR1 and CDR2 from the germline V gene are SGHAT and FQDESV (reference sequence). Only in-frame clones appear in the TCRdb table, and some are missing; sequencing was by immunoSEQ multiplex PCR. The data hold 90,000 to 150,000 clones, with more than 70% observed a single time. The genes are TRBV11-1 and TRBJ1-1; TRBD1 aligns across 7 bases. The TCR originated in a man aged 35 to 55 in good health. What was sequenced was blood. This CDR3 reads CASSLRGPAEAFF. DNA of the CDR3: TGTGCCAGCAGCTTAAGGGGGCCTGCTGAAGCTTTCTTT.